What follows describes a single T cell receptor beta chain. An end of the junction does not agree with germline; a read error may underlie this. This record belongs to a study of OX40 agonist ivuxolimab in advanced cancers. Turning to the study itself: Patients were under 90% male with ages roughly 20 to 85, mean 60.

This CDR3 is built from 20 residues. Germline CDR1 SNHLY, CDR2 FYNNEI. The data were produced by immunoSEQ multiplex PCR, yet TCRdb's version contains in-frame clones alone and is incomplete. The profile covers about 15,000 clones, with around 87% appearing a single time and 6.5% to 8.5% taken by the ten largest. Autoimmune disease history or systemic immunosuppression barred patients. The sampling schedule covered blood at baseline, cycle 4 day 1, and cycle 7 day 1. This clonotype was sampled from an adult with an advanced solid tumor such as melanoma, head and neck, liver or kidney cancer. The chain combines TRBV2 with TRBJ2-3; TRBD2 aligns across 12 bases. The sequencing used CD4+ or CD8+ T cells sorted from blood, collected in a trial of the OX40 agonist ivuxolimab. The CDR3 here is CASSEAPRLAGVAGTDMQYF. DNA of the CDR3: TGTGCCAGCAGTGAAGCGCCGAGACTAGCGGGGGTTGCGGGCACAGATATGCAGTATTTT.